The present T cell receptor (beta chain) was sequenced within a study of T cell responses to AZD1222 COVID-19 vaccine. Method: immunoSEQ multiplex PCR; TCRdb's copy keeps in-frame clones and lacks some. This sample has 60,000 to 100,000 clones; around 92% occur once, and the top ten carry about 7.1%. Broader study findings: There were mostly white British donors and more females than males, and clonal diversity was possibly underestimated.

About this clone itself: Its antigen is still unknown.

CDR1 and CDR2 from the germline V gene are SGHVS and FQNEAQ. The ends were cut back, 5 bases at V and 8 bases at J, with 15 bases in the middle. This CDR3 is 13 amino acids long. The sequencing here drew on peripheral blood, taken on day 0 of MenACWY control vaccination. The receptor's source is an adult in good health. V and J are TRBV7-8 and TRBJ1-2; no definite D call. The CDR3 protein is CASSPPGEEGYTF. The DNA for the CDR3 is TGTGCCAGCAGCCCACCCGGGGAGGAGGGCTACACCTTC.